This TCR beta chain appears in the sequencing data of a study of cytomegalovirus exposure and HLA in healthy donors. Findings and limits, study-wide: Per published reports, the classifier diagnosed cytomegalovirus status with high specificity and sensitivity. Earlier analysis found most TCR beta V segments productive about 87% or about 30% of the time.

Comment on this clone: Its specificity is unknown.

Primers for the PCR totalled 60 Vbeta and 13 Jbeta. Per the original data handling: Later reanalysis found 80 million or so unique TCR beta chains, around 10 million of them shared. TCRdb's copy holds only in-frame clones and misses some; the assay was immunoSEQ multiplex PCR. For V, J and clone size, that table is used; D and trimming come from the DNA. Of fewer than 250,000 clones listed, around 79% are singletons. Whereas donors were nominally healthy upon sampling, unrecorded immune exposures were probable. Germline loops: CDR1 LNHDA, CDR2 SQIVND (reference sequence). The V gene end was trimmed by 4 bases and the J gene end by 5 bases; junction bases not matched to a gene: 11. This CDR3 has 15 amino acids.

The rearrangement uses TRBV19 and TRBJ2-7; TRBD1 aligns across 7 bases. This receptor was identified in a male donor in good health and CMV-seropositive. The sample comprised PBMCs. In DNA, the CDR3 is TGTGCCAGTAGTACCGGGACAGCCTACGGGGACGAGCAGTACTTC. Translating gives CASSTGTAYGDEQYF.